Sequencing of this TCR beta chain was carried out in a study of blood T cell repertoires in COVID-19 (TCRdb year 2020). With regard to the full study: Collaborator samples came from the United States, Italy and Spain and covered acute and convalescent phases of COVID-19. HLA class I and class II types, where available, came from metadata supplied by the sample provider rather than from assay-based typing. The sample metadata nearly always contained a de-identified subject ID, COVID-19 status, age in years and sex. The dataset comprised deeply sampled blood TCRbeta repertoires from subjects exposed to, actively infected with, or recovered from COVID-19. Samples came from the ongoing ImmuneRACE study (first 160 participants) plus 1,254 subjects from 6 global collaborators. The material from the prospective study consisted of cDNA or gDNA derived from T cells, B-cell-depleted T cells, or PBMCs. The repertoires were released in a freely available public database meant as a resource for research on the immune response to SARS-CoV-2. Study-wide findings and limitations: Clinical and demographic metadata were provided uncurated, with the amount varying by source and participant.

Whole blood was collected in K2EDTA tubes by collaborating institutions according to the institutions' own protocols. For TCRbeta analysis, collaborators shipped samples in one of three forms: frozen whole blood, isolated PBMCs, or DNA extracted from either of those sample types. The germline V gene (reference sequence) supplies CDR1 WNHNN and CDR2 SYGVQD. The junction carries 12 bases between V and J, which are trimmed by 8 bases and 8 bases respectively. The CDR3 has 12 amino acids, counting the end cysteine and phenylalanine. Only the CDR3 DNA is retained, 36 bases long and in frame from the first base. Concerning this clone: The specificity of this receptor is unknown. The record has no base qualities; no much larger clone is one base away.

The immunoSEQ Assay, a bias-controlled multiplex PCR, was used to amplify TCRbeta CDR3 regions from genomic DNA. The original pipeline was this. Within the assay, amplification of reference gene primers was used to estimate how many nucleated cells each sample contained. To quantify the absolute abundance of each unique TCRbeta CDR3 rearrangement, sequence reads were collapsed and filtered. For each sample, productive Simpson clonality was calculated by taking the square root of Simpson's diversity index across productive rearrangements. Here the immuneACCESS table is served through TCRdb, limited to in-frame sequences with V and J called. Missing clones are a known gap in these copies; in checked studies unresolved V genes cover under half, and the rest lacks a known reason. V and J calls and clone size are given by that table; D and trimming were obtained from the DNA. This sample is represented by some 180,000 clones; roughly nine tenths of them were singletons. The ten largest account for approximately 6.7% of the sample.

Recombination linked TRBV10-1 to TRBJ1-4; the D gene is unclear. This clonotype was sampled from a man aged 40-55 years with acute or convalescent COVID-19. The material sequenced was peripheral blood. Here the CDR3 is given as CASSRGDEKLFF. The sequenced DNA is TGCGCCAGCTCCCGGGGTGACGAAAAACTGTTTTTT.